One and the same sample provided the 23 T cell receptor beta chains below, sequenced in a study of blood T cell repertoires in COVID-19 (dated by TCRdb to 2019 to 2021). The receptor library was made with the immunoSEQ multiplex PCR assay. TCRdb took this table from immuneACCESS and kept in-frame rearrangements with V and J called. Such tables lack part of the clones; where checked against another copy, unresolved V genes explain under half of the gap, and the rest is unexplained. The sample table holds approximately 100,000 clones, of which roughly 89% were seen once. The ten largest clones capture approximately 5.1% of the sample. Sequencing was carried out using peripheral blood. Receptors were obtained from a human donor in a cohort sampled during active COVID-19.

The chain employs TRBV2 and TRBJ2-7; 9 bases agree with TRBD2. From germline, CDR1 is SNHLY and CDR2 FYNNEI. The CDR3 runs 13 residues. After removal of 6 bases from V and 7 bases from J, the junction contained 7 bases not matched to a gene. CDR3 in DNA: TGTGCCAGCAGCCCGGGACTAGCTCTGGAGCAGTACTTC. Translated, it gives CASSPGLALEQYF. The full variable domain, with the rest looked up from reference TRBV2 and TRBJ2-7, is EPEVTQTPSHQVTQMGQEVILRCVPISNHLYFYWYRQILGQKVEFLVSFYNNEISEKSEIFDDQFSVERPDGSNFTLKIRSTKLEDSAMYFCASSPGLALEQYFGPGTRLTVT.

The genes are TRBV6-1 and TRBJ1-5; no reliable D call. CDR3 length: 16 amino acids. CDR1 and CDR2 from the germline V gene are MNHNS and SASEGT. Trimming pared 2 bases from V and 0 bases from J, leaving 11 bases between. The CDR3 region has the DNA TGTGCCAGCAGTGAAAGAGGGCAGATTAGCAATCAGCCCCAGCATTTT. Its protein is CASSERGQISNQPQHF.

V is TRBV15 and J is TRBJ1-1; the D gene is possibly TRBD1 (5 bases). Between the trimmed V and J ends, which lost 8 bases and 4 bases, there was a span of 14 bases. The CDR3 spans 13 residues. The germline V gene encodes CDR1 LNHNV and CDR2 YYDKDF (reference sequence). For the CDR3, the DNA is TGTGCCACCGGCGGGGGTATTAGCACTGAAGCTTTCTTT. Translated, it gives CATGGGISTEAFF. The whole variable domain, filled in from reference TRBV15 and TRBJ1-1, reads DAMVIQNPRYQVTQFGKPVTLSCSQTLNHNVMYWYQQKSSQAPKLLFHYYDKDFNNEADTPDNFQSRRPNTSFCFLDIRSPGLGDTAMYLCATGGGISTEAFFGQGTRLTVV.

This clone was seen only once. The chain recombines TRBV6-5 with TRBJ2-5; possibly TRBD1 for D (5 bases). The CDR3 has 12 residues. V dropped 9 bases and J dropped 5 bases, with 13 bases sitting between them. CDR1 MNHEY and CDR2 SVGAGI come from the germline V gene. The CDR3 DNA reads as TGTGCCAGTCTGGATAAGGGGGAGACCCAGTACTTC. Translated, it gives CASLDKGETQYF.

This clone was observed once. The gene calls are TRBV6-5 and TRBJ2-1, with TRBD1 matching 8 bases. The CDR3 is 14 amino acids. Germline CDR1 is MNHEY and CDR2 is SVGAGI. After removal of 8 bases from V and 6 bases from J, the junction contained 9 bases not matched to a gene. DNA of the CDR3: TGTGCCAGCGGGGACAGGTCACCTGGCAATGAGCAGTTCTTC. Its protein product is CASGDRSPGNEQFF.

The chain employs TRBV6-5 and TRBJ2-5; possible D gene TRBD1, 6 bases. The CDR3 runs to 14 residues. The germline CDR1 and CDR2 sequences are MNHEY and SVGAGI. V lost 2 bases and J 4 bases, leaving 11 bases between the germline ends. Here the CDR3 reads CASSYVGGRETQYF. The DNA for the CDR3 is TGTGCCAGCAGTTACGTAGGGGGTCGAGAGACCCAGTACTTC.

The chain combines TRBV4-3 with TRBJ1-5, with unresolved D. The CDR3 has 16 residues. V was pared by 0 bases and J by 5 bases, with 14 bases between. Germline values: CDR1 LGHNA, CDR2 YSLEER. CDR3 nucleotide sequence: TGCGCCAGCAGCCAAGATATTCTGGCCGAATATCAGCCCCAGCATTTT. Its protein product is CASSQDILAEYQPQHF.

The V and J genes are TRBV28 and TRBJ1-5; D is possibly TRBD1 (6 bases). Per germline, CDR1 MDHEN and CDR2 SYDVKM. The CDR3 has 15 amino acids. Trimming pared 5 bases from V and 0 bases from J, leaving 11 bases between. CDR3 in amino acids: CASSPPGASNQPQHF. CDR3 sequence (DNA): TGTGCCAGCAGTCCCCCAGGGGCTAGCAATCAGCCCCAGCATTTT.

The chain is built from TRBV28 and TRBJ2-7, with 11 bases fitting TRBD2. CDR1 is MDHEN and CDR2 is SYDVKM in the germline V gene. CDR3 size: 12 residues. V dropped 4 bases and J dropped 12; count of bases not matched to a gene: 5. As DNA, the CDR3 is TGTGCCAGCAGTTCCCTCGGACTAGCGGGGTACTTC. It is translated as CASSSLGLAGYF.

The chain links TRBV5-4 to TRBJ2-4; the match to TRBD2 covers 7 bases. The CDR3 is 15 residues long. V was clipped by 1 base and J by 9 bases; unmatched bases: 10. Germline CDR1 is SGHNT and CDR2 is YYREEE (reference sequence). The CDR3: CASSLSGGSVGIQYF. CDR3 DNA: TGTGCCAGCAGCTTGTCTGGCGGGAGCGTCGGCATTCAGTACTTC.

This rearrangement joins TRBV2 to TRBJ2-7, with 10 bases aligning to TRBD2. CDR1 and CDR2 from the germline V gene are SNHLY and FYNNEI. The CDR3 has 13 residues. Trimming removed 10 bases from V and 7 bases from J; junction bases left unmatched: 10. CDR3 in amino acids: CATSGLAGVEQYF. The CDR3 region has the DNA TGTGCCACCTCGGGCCTAGCGGGAGTTGAGCAGTACTTC. The full variable domain, its missing parts supplied by reference TRBV2 and TRBJ2-7, is EPEVTQTPSHQVTQMGQEVILRCVPISNHLYFYWYRQILGQKVEFLVSFYNNEISEKSEIFDDQFSVERPDGSNFTLKIRSTKLEDSAMYFCATSGLAGVEQYFGPGTRLTVT.

The chain has TRBV19 and TRBJ2-1; 9 bases align to TRBD1. The germline V gene has CDR1 LNHDA and CDR2 SQIVND (reference sequence). V shed 6 bases and J 7 bases; nucleotides not matched to a gene: 7. The CDR3 runs to 14 residues. CDR3 in amino acids: CASRAGQGRNEQFF. The CDR3 bases are TGTGCCAGTAGGGCGGGACAGGGTCGGAATGAGCAGTTCTTC.

CDR3: CAISVGLAGFTDTQYF. The CDR3 DNA follows: TGTGCCATCAGTGTGGGACTAGCGGGATTCACAGATACGCAGTATTTT. The V call is TRBV10-3, the J call TRBJ2-3, with 13 positions matching TRBD2. The V segment lost 4 bases and the J segment 2 bases; nucleotides outside the gene matches: 3. The CDR3 sequence is 16 residues long. Germline CDR1 reads ENHRY; CDR2 reads SYGVKD.

This clone was detected once. This chain uses TRBV11-2 with TRBJ1-4; 7 positions agree with TRBD1. V was clipped by 5 bases and J by 8 bases; unmatched bases: 11. Germline V gene data show CDR1 as SGHAT and CDR2 as FQNNGV. The CDR3 totals 15 residues. The CDR3 region has the DNA TGTGCCAGCAGCGGCCTCGGGACAGCCGACGAAAAACTGTTTTTT. Its translation is CASSGLGTADEKLFF.

V gene TRBV7-9 combines with J gene TRBJ1-2; D might be TRBD1 (6 bases). The CDR3 totals 14 residues. In germline, CDR1 is SEHNR, CDR2 FQNEAQ (reference sequence). The ends were cut back, 4 bases at V and 5 bases at J, with 14 bases in the middle. This CDR3 is CASSSAQGIYGYTF. DNA of the CDR3: TGTGCCAGCAGCTCGGCCCAGGGGATTTATGGCTACACCTTC. Using reference TRBV7-9 and TRBJ1-2 for the parts outside the CDR3, the full variable domain is DTGVSQNPRHKITKRGQNVTFRCDPISEHNRLYWYRQTLGQGPEFLTYFQNEAQLEKSRLLSDRFSAERPKGSFSTLEIQRTEQGDSAMYLCASSSAQGIYGYTFGSGTRLTVV.

This clone was seen only a few times. This chain uses TRBV5-4 with TRBJ1-2; TRBD1 aligns across 7 bases. The CDR3 length is 17 residues. The ends lost 0 bases at V and 0 bases at J; junction bases unmatched: 8. Germline values: CDR1 SGHNT, CDR2 YYREEE (reference sequence). The CDR3, as DNA: TGTGCCAGCAGCTTGGGAGGGACAGCGAGAGCTAACTATGGCTACACCTTC. Its translation is CASSLGGTARANYGYTF.

The chain has TRBV30 and TRBJ2-3; a possible D gene is TRBD1 (5 bases). The CDR3 runs to 12 residues. CDR1 is GTSNPN and CDR2 is SVGIG in the germline V gene (reference sequence). With 2 bases removed from V and 4 bases from J, the gap between germline ends came to 7 bases. The CDR3 DNA reads as TGTGCCTGGAGTCTGGGGCCAGATACGCAGTATTTT. Encoded protein: CAWSLGPDTQYF.

The chain carries TRBV20-1 and TRBJ1-1; 8 bases align to TRBD1. The CDR3 has 12 amino acids. Unmatched junction bases numbered 4, after V lost 3 bases and J lost 7 bases. Germline V gene sequence: CDR1 DFQATT, CDR2 SNEGSKA (reference sequence). The CDR3 DNA reads as TGCAGTGCTAGTAGACAGGGGAATGAAGCTTTCTTT. Encoded protein: CSASRQGNEAFF.

The chain recombines TRBV30 with TRBJ1-2, with 7 bases identical to TRBD1. After removal of 1 base from V and 7 bases from J, the junction contained 6 bases not matched to a gene. CDR1 and CDR2 from the germline V gene are GTSNPN and SVGIG (reference sequence). This CDR3 is 13 amino acids long. As DNA, the CDR3 is TGTGCCTGGAGTGAGGGGGCGAAATTTGGCTACACCTTC. This sequence encodes CAWSEGAKFGYTF.

J is TRBJ2-7 and V is TRBV5-4, with 11 bases matching TRBD2. From germline, CDR1 is SGHNT and CDR2 YYREEE (reference sequence). This CDR3 contains 17 residues. Losses at the gene ends were 7 bases for V and 2 bases for J; bases not matched to a gene: 14. CDR3 coding DNA: TGTGCCAGCTCCGCCGAACTAGCGGGGGCCAAGACCTACGAGCAGTACTTC. As protein: CASSAELAGAKTYEQYF.

The V call is TRBV13, the J call TRBJ2-3; TRBD2 matches at 7 bases. J lost 1 base, V lost 1 base, and 8 bases had no gene match. The CDR3 covers 17 residues. The germline V gene has CDR1 PRHDT and CDR2 FYEKMQ (reference sequence). CDR3 nucleotides: TGTGCCAGCAGCTTAGCGTCGCGGGGGAAGGGCACAGATACGCAGTATTTT. This gives the protein CASSLASRGKGTDTQYF.

The chain has TRBV5-6 and TRBJ1-1, with D possibly TRBD1 on 5 matching bases. The germline CDR1 and CDR2 sequences are SGHDT and YYEEEE. The germline V and J ends were trimmed by 4 bases and 4 bases, with 17 bases remaining between them. CDR3 length: 15 amino acids. The CDR3 loop is CASSPDGGGVTEAFF. CDR3 DNA sequence: TGTGCCAGCAGCCCGGATGGGGGGGGTGTCACTGAAGCTTTCTTT.

The chain joins TRBV5-1 to TRBJ1-3; a possible D gene is TRBD1 (6 bases). V lost 5 bases and J 0 bases, leaving 9 bases between the germline ends. The CDR3 loop spans 14 amino acids. CDR1 and CDR2 (germline): SGHRS, YFSETQ. CDR3 amino acids: CASRDSNSGNTIYF. CDR3 sequence (DNA): TGCGCCAGCAGGGACAGCAACTCTGGAAACACCATATATTTT. Full variable domain (outside the CDR3, taken from reference TRBV5-1 and TRBJ1-3): KAGVTQTPRYLIKTRGQQVTLSCSPISGHRSVSWYQQTPGQGLQFLFEYFSETQRNKGNFPGRFSGRQFSNSRSEMNVSTLELGDSALYLCASRDSNSGNTIYFGEGSWLTVV.